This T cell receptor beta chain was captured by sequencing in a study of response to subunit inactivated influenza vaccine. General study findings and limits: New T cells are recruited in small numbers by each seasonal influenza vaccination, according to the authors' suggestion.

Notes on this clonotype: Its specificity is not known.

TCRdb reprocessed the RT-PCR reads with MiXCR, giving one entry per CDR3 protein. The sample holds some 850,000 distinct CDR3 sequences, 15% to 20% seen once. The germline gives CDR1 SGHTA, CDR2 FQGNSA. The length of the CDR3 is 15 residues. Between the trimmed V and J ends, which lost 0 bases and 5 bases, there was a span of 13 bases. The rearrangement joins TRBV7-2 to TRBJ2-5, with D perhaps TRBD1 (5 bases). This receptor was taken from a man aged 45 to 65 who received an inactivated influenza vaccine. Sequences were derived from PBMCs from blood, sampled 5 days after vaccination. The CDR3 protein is CASSLAAGRVETQYF. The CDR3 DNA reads TGTGCCAGCAGCTTAGCCGCAGGCAGGGTGGAGACCCAGTACTTC.